This TCR beta chain appears in the sequencing data of a study of shared clonotypes between healthy human individuals (dated by TCRdb to the early 2020s). Context from the whole study: Three men and a couple of women, aged 18 to 49 years, made up the cohort. To estimate repertoire size and how much clonotype sharing occurs between individuals, the study deeply sequenced the blood TCR repertoires of roughly 5 healthy adults. For each donor, CD4 naive and CD4 memory were each given three plates, CD8 naive was given two plates, and CD8 memory was given one plate. Per donor, leukapheresis produced somewhere between about 0.94 and 9.5 billion PBMCs. To increase sequencing depth and limit assay-specific biases, TCR repertoire library preparation and sequencing were carried out by different laboratories using diverse techniques.

Note on this clone: The antigen it recognizes is unknown. No base quality information exists; no much larger clone differs at one position.

Based on the germline V gene, the CDR1 and CDR2 sequences are SGHAT and FQNNGV. V sheds 3 bases and J sheds 2 bases, leaving 4 bases between their ends. Spanning cysteine to phenylalanine, the CDR3 consists of 13 amino acids. The entry retains the CDR3 DNA only, 39 bases that are in frame from base 1. Using the deep immunoSEQ assay, multiplex PCR amplified TCR CDR3 regions from genomic DNA. Extracted genomic DNA from each cell subset was spread evenly across all wells of several immunoSEQ 96-well plates, with each plate serving as a replicate. Each replicate PCR for sorted subsets received around 200 ng genomic DNA, equal to tens of thousands of T cell genomes. The purified libraries were quantified using a Qubit 3.0 fluorometer, sized with a Bioanalyzer 2100, and then quantified again using the KAPA Library Quantification kit. Each immunoSEQ 96-well plate was sequenced on its own single-read 150-cycle Illumina NextSeq 550 flow cell. The study's own analysis went as follows. Because the immunoSEQ output held only junctional sequences and lacked quality scores, the filtering could not match the filtering applied to full-length reads. Sequences were annotated with PyIR, a Python wrapper for IgBLAST v1.9, and V/J genes and CDR3 were assigned using IMGT germline references. Reads were removed for weak V/J assignments (E-value above 1e-6), missing CDR3, stop codons, out-of-frame junctions, or ambiguous translated residues. V3J clonotypes were defined as sequences sharing the same inferred V gene, J gene, and CDR3 amino acid sequence. Percentage overlap between repertoires was computed as shared unique clonotypes divided by the size of the smaller repertoire. Richness of each repertoire was evaluated using RTK rarefaction, the Chao1 estimator, and Recon v2.1 estimates of unobserved clonotypes. OLGA was used to compute generation probabilities for all TCRbeta clonotypes that the gDNA method yielded from a handful of donors. Entries here come from immuneACCESS through TCRdb and include only in-frame sequences with V and J called. Some clones fail to appear in such tables; in the studies checked, an unresolved V gene covers under half of the shortfall, and the cause of the remainder is unknown. The V and J calls and clone size were taken over from that table, and D and trimming were inferred from the DNA. The sample has about 1 million clones on record, around 75% of them singletons. The top ten clonotypes cover roughly 1.5% of the sample.

The donors were healthy, HIV-negative adults with no recently reported acute infections or vaccinations. Every donor was a Caucasian adult residing in Nashville, Tennessee, USA. Magnetic negative selection was used to enrich CD4+ T cells, after which naive cells were positively selected on CD45RA and the negative fraction became the memory subset. After blood collection by leukapheresis, PBMCs were isolated using Ficoll-Histopaque density gradient centrifugation and then cryopreserved in the vapor phase of liquid nitrogen. Purity and quantity of every magnetically sorted T cell population were checked by analytical flow cytometry. Genomic DNA was isolated from each sorted fraction and quantified by UV absorbance on a Nanodrop 2000c. What the authors observed across the whole study: Based on pairwise subsampling, the degree of clonotype sharing among donors was expected to be affected by sequencing depth. Even with the large sequencing depth, rarefaction of the sorted-subset datasets indicated that sequencing was incomplete. The genetic and exposure-history diversity represented was limited by the small number of donors. Naive subsets generally had larger estimated clonotype richness than memory subsets. Across a few donors, roughly 5.1% of naive CD4, 3% to 3.5% of naive CD8, about 2.3% of memory CD4, and 0.3% to 0.45% of memory CD8 clonotypes were shared. Sampling was restricted to blood, and TCR repertoires in tissues likely differ from the TCR repertoires found in blood. Clonotypes shared by all four sorted-subset donors showed higher generation probabilities than non-shared clonotypes.

What was sequenced was memory CD4+ T cells sorted from blood. This specimen's cell subset or site label, per the study, means: CD45RA-negative fraction. The V and J segments used are TRBV11-2 and TRBJ2-2, with the D gene uncertain. The sequence derives from a man between 18 and 29 years old in good health. CDR3 region: CASSFTNTGELFF. The DNA sequence is as follows: TGTGCCAGCAGCTTCACAAACACCGGGGAGCTGTTTTTT. The variable domain in full, with residues beyond the CDR3 obtained from the reference TRBV11-2 and TRBJ2-2 genes, is EAGVAQSPRYKIIEKRQSVAFWCNPISGHATLYWYQQILGQGPKLLIQFQNNGVVDDSQLPKDRFSAERLKGVDSTLKIQPAKLEDSAVYLCASSFTNTGELFFGEGSRLTVL.